This record covers a single T cell receptor (beta chain). Its cognate antigen is unknown. Researchers partitioned CD4+ cells into CD45RA+ naive and CD45RA-negative memory subsets. The record originates from a study of shared clonotypes between healthy human individuals. TCRdb's table, derived via immunoSEQ multiplex PCR, lists solely in-frame clones and lacks some. The table includes about 1 million clones, about 80% detected once. V lost 2 bases to trimming and J lost 5 bases, with 8 bases between them. This CDR3 has 12 amino acids. Germline CDR1 and CDR2: GTSNPN and SVGIG (reference sequence). Study observations and caveats: Rarefaction demonstrated incomplete sorted-subset sequencing despite large depth. Against clonotypes common to all four donors, non-shared ones had lower generation probabilities. Across subsets, estimated richness was generally greater for naive than for memory populations.

This receptor was obtained from a man in his late teens or twenties in good health. Some clones in this sample may be carry-over from other donors' samples. The material sequenced was memory CD4+ T cells from PBMCs. The subset was: CD45RA-negative fraction. The J gene is TRBJ2-3, the V gene TRBV30; D ambiguous. DNA for the CDR3: TGTGCCTGGAGTTATGACGTAGATACGCAGTATTTT. It codes for CAWSYDVDTQYF.